A selection of T cell receptor beta chains follows, all from one sample in a study of tumor and adjacent non-tumor tissue in lung cancer. From the multiplex PCR reads, TCRdb called clonotypes with MiXCR, one entry per CDR3 protein. Of more than 85,000 distinct CDR3 sequences in the sample, around 80% were seen once. The sample comprised lung tumor tissue. All receptors come from a woman aged 60-75 years with non-small cell lung cancer. Each CDR3 is given with its conserved first and last residue. The D gene is left open where the match is weak. Clone size is stated in some rows and not others, as once, few, many or a class when expanded.

D gene	J gene	V gene	clone size	CDR3 protein	CDR3 DNA
.	TRBJ1-5	TRBV20-1	.	CCVTPSSGSDQPQHF	TGCTGTGTTACCCCGAGCTCGGGGTCAGACCAGCCCCAGCATTTT
.	TRBJ2-3	TRBV29-1	.	CSGTSKDTQYF	TGCAGCGGTACCTCCAAAGATACACAGTATTTT
TRBD1	TRBJ1-5	TRBV7-9	.	CASRETGESQPQHF	TGTGCCAGCAGGGAGACAGGGGAAAGCCAGCCCCAGCATTTT
.	TRBJ2-2	TRBV19	.	CANIQRNTGELFF	TGTGCCAATATCCAGCGCAACACCGGGGAGCTGTTTTTT
TRBD2	TRBJ2-1	TRBV5-5	once	CASSATSGGYNEEFF	TGTGCCAGCAGCGCGACTAGCGGGGGCTACAATGAAGAGTTCTTC
TRBD1	TRBJ1-1	TRBV11-1	.	CTSSSDRVTEVFF	TGTACCAGCAGCTCCGACAGGGTGACTGAAGTGTTCTTT
TRBD2	TRBJ2-4	TRBV28	.	CACSEARGGKNIQYF	TGTGCCTGCAGTGAAGCGCGGGGGGGCAAAAACATTCAGTACTTC
TRBD1	TRBJ1-1	TRBV6-1	.	CTSEADRGTEAFF	TGTACCAGCGAAGCCGACAGGGGAACTGAAGCTTTCTTT
.	TRBJ2-3	TRBV11-3	.	CASGLSTDTQYF	TGTGCCAGCGGCTTAAGCACAGATACGCAGTATTTT
.	TRBJ2-3	TRBV20-1	.	CCARATRRGSTDMQYF	TGCTGTGCTAGAGCGACTAGACGGGGAAGCACAGATATGCAGTATTTT
.	TRBJ2-4	TRBV6-2/TRBV6-3	once	CASSLRGAGRDVVKNIQYF	TGTGCCAGCAGCCTCAGGGGAGCGGGACGCGACGTAGTCAAAAACATTCAGTACTTC
.	TRBJ2-1	TRBV6-2/TRBV6-3	many	CASSYSRGRESYYNEQFF	TGTGCCAGCAGTTACTCGCGGGGGCGGGAGTCATATTACAATGAGCAGTTCTTC
TRBD2	TRBJ2-1	TRBV6-2/TRBV6-3	.	CASMREAENNEQFF	TGTGCCAGCATGCGGGAGGCTGAGAACAATGAGCAGTTCTTC
.	TRBJ2-5	TRBV11-2	.	CASGPLSQETQYF	TGTGCCAGCGGCCCCCTATCCCAAGAGACCCAGTACTTC
.	TRBJ1-5	TRBV5-5	many	CASSLGVGTNQPQHF	TGTGCCAGCAGCTTGGGGGTGGGGACCAATCAGCCCCAGCATTTT
.	TRBJ1-5	TRBV20-1	.	CSAGIEGSSNQPQHF	TGCAGTGCAGGGATCGAAGGGTCGAGCAATCAGCCCCAGCATTTT
.	TRBJ2-1	TRBV20-1	.	CSARYWASGAYNKQFF	TGCAGCGCTAGATATTGGGCTAGTGGGGCCTACAATAAGCAGTTCTTC
TRBD2	TRBJ2-1	TRBV20-1	many	CSARDSLAGGNEQFF	TGCAGTGCTAGAGATAGCCTAGCGGGAGGGAATGAGCAGTTCTTC
.	TRBJ2-3	TRBV5-6	.	CASNSRDRLSDSQYF	TGTGCCAGCAACTCCCGGGACCGGCTCTCAGATTCGCAGTATTTT
.	TRBJ1-2	TRBV6-5	many	CASRLPGRHDYTF	TGTGCCAGCAGATTACCGGGACGTCATGACTACACCTTC
.	TRBJ2-2	TRBV11-2	.	CASSLDCKSTRELFF	TGTGCCAGTAGCTTAGATTGTAAATCCACCAGGGAGCTGTTTTTT
.	TRBJ1-4	TRBV29-1	.	CSVGVNEKPFF	TGCAGCGTTGGGGTGAACGAAAAACCGTTTTTT
TRBD1	TRBJ1-1	TRBV12-3/TRBV12-4	.	CTSTQGAQGRDAFF	TGTACCAGCACCCAGGGGGCTCAGGGCCGGGACGCTTTCTTT
TRBD2	TRBJ2-1	TRBV20-1	many	CSASAGGTLDEQFF	TGCAGTGCCTCAGCGGGAGGTACGCTGGATGAGCAGTTCTTC
.	TRBJ2-6	TRBV4-3	.	CASSQDIEANVLTF	TGCGCAAGCAGCCAAGATATTGAGGCCAACGTCCTGACTTTC
.	TRBJ1-2	TRBV4-3	many	CASSQDGGWDGYTF	TGCGCCAGCAGCCAAGACGGGGGTTGGGATGGCTACACCTTC
.	TRBJ1-5	TRBV4-3	.	CANSQDRGNQPRHF	TGCGCCAACAGCCAAGATCGTGGCAATCAGCCCCGGCATTTT
.	TRBJ2-3	TRBV11-3	once	CASSPYWTRSSTDRQYF	TGTGCCAGCAGCCCCTACTGGACGCGCTCTAGCACAGATAGGCAGTATTTT
.	TRBJ1-6	TRBV11-2	.	CAISLAGSTGGLHSPLHF	TGTGCCATCAGCTTAGCGGGATCAACGGGGGGCCTTCATTCACCCCTCCACTTT
.	TRBJ1-2	TRBV7-9	.	CASSLRGAGPRYDGYTF	TGTGCCAGCAGCTTGAGGGGCGCTGGGCCCCGATATGATGGCTACACCTTC
.	TRBJ2-3	TRBV20-1	few	CSAREGRQGMNQPQYF	TGCAGTGCTAGGGAGGGGAGACAGGGTATGAATCAGCCCCAGTATTTT
.	TRBJ1-1	TRBV6-2/TRBV6-3	.	CASSYPTGSTEALF	TGTGCCAGCAGTTATCCCACAGGGAGCACTGAAGCTCTCTTT
TRBD1	TRBJ2-5	TRBV20-1	.	CNASHQQGVGETQYF	TGCAATGCTTCCCACCAACAGGGGGTGGGAGAGACCCAATACTTC
TRBD1	TRBJ1-4	TRBV28	.	CATIRAVQGVEKLFF	TGTGCCACCATACGGGCGGTACAGGGGGTAGAAAAACTGTTTTTT
.	TRBJ1-1	TRBV28	.	CASSLGARIEAFF	TGTGCCAGCAGTTTAGGGGCGAGAATTGAAGCTTTCTTT
.	TRBJ2-3	TRBV4-2	once	CASSEVRLDASDTQYF	TGTGCCAGTAGCGAAGTAAGACTAGACGCCTCAGATACGCAGTATTTT
.	TRBJ2-7	TRBV11-3	few	CAISLDTGTYEQYF	TGTGCTATCAGCTTAGATACAGGAACCTACGAGCAGTACTTC
TRBD1	TRBJ1-5	TRBV20-1	many	CSAEQGAYQPQHF	TGCAGTGCTGAACAGGGGGCCTATCAGCCCCAGCATTTT
.	TRBJ2-2	TRBV30	few	CASGGGLTGERFF	TGTGCCTCTGGTGGAGGGCTGACCGGGGAGCGGTTTTTT
TRBD1	TRBJ2-7	TRBV20-1	.	CSARITPGTVHYEHYF	TGCAGTGCTAGAATTACCCCCGGGACAGTCCACTACGAGCATTACTTC
.	TRBJ2-7	TRBV11-2	.	CASSVDSFRDEQYF	TGTGCCAGCAGCGTTGACTCTTTTAGGGATGAGCAGTACTTC
.	TRBJ2-7	TRBV18	.	CASSPPELSSSYEQYF	TGTGCCAGCTCACCACCGGAGCTCTCTAGCTCCTACGAGCAGTACTTC
.	TRBJ2-7	TRBV11-2	once	CASNIGAGSYYEQYF	TGTGCCAGCAACATAGGAGCAGGGTCATACTACGAGCAGTACTTC
TRBD1	TRBJ1-6	TRBV11-2	.	CASNRQRQGRSPFHF	TGTGCCAGCAACCGTCAACGACAGGGGCGTTCACCCTTCCACTTT
.	TRBJ2-7	TRBV20-1	few	CSAEGGATYISSYEQYF	TGCAGTGCTGAGGGGGGCGCGACGTACATTTCCTCCTACGAGCAGTACTTC
.	TRBJ2-6	TRBV5-5	.	CASSFLVRVPYGANVLTF	TGTGCCAGCAGCTTTCTGGTGAGGGTTCCATATGGGGCCAACGTCCTGACTTTC
.	TRBJ1-3	TRBV11-3	.	CASRSDTRNTVYF	TGTGCCAGCAGGTCTGACACCAGAAACACCGTATATTTT
.	TRBJ2-7	TRBV6-2/TRBV6-3	.	CVSSYPGTPVQYEQYF	TGTGTCAGCAGTTATCCCGGGACACCGGTGCAGTACGAGCAGTACTTC
.	TRBJ2-5	TRBV28	few	CASWGGQPPETQYF	TGTGCCAGCTGGGGCGGACAGCCACCTGAGACCCAGTACTTC
.	TRBJ1-2	TRBV11-2	.	CANSANRAANFGYTF	TGTGCCAACAGCGCCAACAGGGCCGCTAACTTTGGCTACACCTTC
.	TRBJ1-5	TRBV11-1	.	CASSIVDGGPQHF	TGTGCCAGCAGCATAGTCGACGGGGGCCCCCAGCATTTC
.	TRBJ1-1	TRBV20-1	once	CSVTFGVRGAEAFF	TGCAGTGTTACCTTTGGGGTAAGGGGCGCTGAAGCTTTCTTT
.	TRBJ2-5	TRBV4-3	.	CVGSQEAPVQETQYF	TGCGTCGGCAGCCAAGAGGCCCCGGTACAGGAGACCCAGTACTTC
TRBD2	TRBJ2-2	TRBV11-1	.	CTSSPRVAGESTGELFF	TGTACCAGCAGCCCGCGAGTTGCGGGAGAATCCACCGGGGAGCTGTTTTTT
.	TRBJ2-5	TRBV7-9	.	CASRSGLETHYF	TGTGCTAGCAGGTCGGGCTTGGAGACCCACTACTTC
.	TRBJ1-4	TRBV12-3/TRBV12-4	.	CASSSYGPGERLFF	TGTGCCAGCAGTTCCTACGGGCCAGGGGAAAGACTGTTTTTT
.	TRBJ1-5	TRBV28	.	CASSLNGGGRQSHYF	TGTGCCAGCAGTTTAAATGGAGGGGGTCGTCAGTCCCACTATTTT
TRBD1	TRBJ1-5	TRBV11-2	.	CVSSRDRRQPQHF	TGTGTTAGCTCCCGGGACAGGCGTCAACCCCAGCATTTT
.	TRBJ2-2	TRBV11-2	.	CASSLVLAAHTEELFF	TGTGCCAGCAGCTTAGTATTGGCGGCTCACACCGAGGAGTTGTTTTTT
.	TRBJ1-2	TRBV28	.	CASTPTPGPFYDYTF	TGTGCCAGCACCCCGACACCGGGTCCCTTCTATGACTACACCTTC